The TCR beta chain under discussion was sequenced for a study of cytomegalovirus exposure and HLA in healthy donors. Study-level results: Three CMV-associated chains proved CMV antigen-specific in vitro. A later analysis linked 15,000 to 20,000 TCR beta sequences to HLA alleles at 0.05 false discovery rate. Cytomegalovirus-associated TCR beta chains were listed, numbering 150 to 200.

V shed 4 bases, J shed 15 bases, and the junction held 16 bases outside the gene matches. Germline CDR1 reads PRHDT; CDR2 reads FYEKMQ (reference sequence). This CDR3 spans 16 amino acids. Comment on this clone: Its target is not known.

Primers: 60 Vbeta forward and 13 Jbeta reverse. Using immunoSEQ multiplex PCR, the repertoire was profiled, and TCRdb retains in-frame clones only, with some absent. In the table there are hundreds of thousands of clones, approximately 90% of which are singletons. The source material was PBMCs. The J gene is TRBJ2-1, the V gene TRBV13; 12 bases fit TRBD2. The receptor was derived from a woman aged 18-35 years in good health and CMV-seronegative. CDR3 region: CASSSDPPPSGGAPFF. The CDR3 region has the DNA TGTGCCAGCAGCTCAGACCCCCCGCCTAGCGGGGGGGCCCCGTTCTTC.